This is a list of T cell receptor beta chains from one sample in a study of identical twins. One entry per CDR3 protein results from TCRdb running MiXCR on the 5' RACE reads. The sample carries hundreds of thousands of distinct CDR3 sequences, 21% recorded once. These data also featured in a second study, about T cells expressing NK-cell markers.

Input material: PBMCs. These receptor sequences come from a woman younger than 35 in good health. The CDR3 runs from the conserved cysteine through the conserved F or W. The D gene is left open where the match is weak. Clone size, where shown, is once, few, many, or a class for clones that have expanded.

abundance	v_gene	len	j_gene	d_gene	CDR3aa	CDR3nt
-	TRBV7-9	15	TRBJ2-1	-	CASRGGVASYNEQFF	TGTGCCAGCAGAGGGGGGGTCGCTTCATACAATGAGCAGTTCTTC
once	TRBV5-6	14	TRBJ2-7	-	CASSFREGAYEQYF	TGTGCCAGCAGCTTCAGGGAAGGAGCCTACGAGCAGTACTTC
few	TRBV10-3	12	TRBJ1-1	-	CAISAGSTEAFF	TGTGCCATCAGTGCCGGATCCACTGAAGCTTTCTTT
-	TRBV11-2	16	TRBJ2-5	TRBD1	CASSSAAGTGSTTQYF	TGTGCCAGCAGCTCGGCGGCGGGGACAGGGAGTACGACCCAGTACTTC
-	TRBV7-2	16	TRBJ2-7	-	CASSSDRRFPSYEQYF	TGTGCCAGCAGCTCGGACAGACGATTTCCCTCCTACGAGCAGTACTTC
-	TRBV10-1	20	TRBJ2-1	TRBD2	CASSKGFSGGSTISYNEQFF	TGCGCCAGCAGTAAGGGGTTTAGCGGGGGGTCGACAATCTCCTACAATGAGCAGTTCTTC
few	TRBV12-3/TRBV12-4	15	TRBJ2-1	-	CASSLRGFGFNEQFF	TGTGCCAGCAGTTTAAGAGGATTTGGTTTCAATGAGCAGTTCTTC
many	TRBV20-1	13	TRBJ1-2	-	CSATVTLPRSYTF	TGCAGTGCCACGGTGACTTTGCCCCGGAGCTACACCTTC
-	TRBV25-1	17	TRBJ2-5	-	CASSENSPAGKGETQYF	TGTGCCAGCAGTGAAAACTCCCCCGCAGGAAAGGGGGAGACCCAGTACTTC
many	TRBV25-1	10	TRBJ2-7	-	CAAGGYEQYF	TGTGCCGCGGGCGGTTACGAGCAGTACTTC
-	TRBV5-5	17	TRBJ2-6	-	CASSLAHPDSGANVLTF	TGTGCCAGCAGCTTGGCGCACCCTGACTCTGGGGCCAACGTCCTGACTTTC
-	TRBV9	12	TRBJ1-4	-	CASSAEGEKLFF	TGTGCCAGCAGCGCAGAGGGGGAAAAACTGTTTTTT
few	TRBV29-1	12	TRBJ2-5	-	CSAGSSLETQYF	TGCAGCGCGGGTAGCTCCCTAGAGACCCAGTACTTC
-	TRBV6-2/TRBV6-3	15	TRBJ1-2	-	CASSYSAEANYGYTF	TGTGCCAGCAGTTACTCGGCAGAAGCTAACTATGGCTACACCTTC
-	TRBV20-1	14	TRBJ2-7	TRBD2	CSALRASGSYEQYF	TGCAGTGCTCTTAGGGCTAGCGGATCCTACGAGCAGTACTTC
few	TRBV6-5	12	TRBJ2-1	-	CASRSTPNEQFF	TGTGCCAGCAGATCGACCCCTAATGAGCAGTTCTTC
-	TRBV12-3/TRBV12-4	16	TRBJ2-7	TRBD1	CASSLGTGYARYEQYF	TGTGCCAGCAGTTTAGGGACAGGCTACGCCCGGTACGAGCAGTACTTC
-	TRBV12-3/TRBV12-4	19	TRBJ2-2	-	CASSPGWGSAGTNTGELFF	TGTGCCAGCAGTCCAGGATGGGGTTCGGCGGGAACGAACACCGGGGAGCTGTTTTTT
many	TRBV6-5	15	TRBJ1-3	-	CASSYGGQTGNTIYF	TGTGCCAGCAGTTACGGCGGACAGACTGGAAACACCATATATTTT
many	TRBV20-1	14	TRBJ1-1	TRBD1	CSPDPGQGHTEAFF	TGCAGTCCTGATCCGGGACAGGGTCACACTGAAGCTTTCTTT
-	TRBV20-1	18	TRBJ2-1	TRBD2	CSAERGRVTSGRGNEQFF	TGCAGTGCTGAGCGGGGCAGGGTAACTAGCGGGAGAGGGAATGAGCAGTTCTTC
few	TRBV29-1	16	TRBJ2-3	-	CSVEDGGAQKRDTQYF	TGCAGCGTTGAAGATGGGGGGGCGCAAAAACGAGATACGCAGTATTTT
few	TRBV7-2	13	TRBJ2-3	-	CASSLGSKDTQYF	TGTGCCAGCAGCTTGGGTAGTAAAGATACGCAGTATTTT
-	TRBV7-2	17	TRBJ2-1	-	CASSYPPDRQFDNEQFF	TGTGCCAGCAGCTACCCGCCCGACAGGCAGTTTGACAATGAGCAGTTCTTC
many	TRBV6-1	11	TRBJ2-7	-	CASSVRYEQYF	TGTGCCAGCAGTGTGCGCTACGAGCAGTACTTC
many	TRBV5-1	14	TRBJ2-1	-	CASSLGGSYNEQFF	TGCGCCAGCAGCTTGGGGGGCTCCTACAATGAGCAGTTCTTC
-	TRBV18	15	TRBJ1-1	-	CASSPWEGLGTEAFF	TGTGCCAGCTCACCCTGGGAGGGGCTTGGCACTGAAGCTTTCTTT
few	TRBV29-1	13	TRBJ2-2	-	CSVSQLNTGELFF	TGCAGCGTTTCACAGCTTAACACCGGGGAGCTGTTTTTT
many	TRBV5-1	16	TRBJ1-2	TRBD1	CASSIQGAQNNYGYTF	TGCGCCAGCAGCATACAGGGGGCTCAAAATAACTATGGCTACACCTTC
-	TRBV12-5	16	TRBJ2-1	TRBD1	CASGLEAGTGSNEQFF	TGTGCTAGTGGTTTGGAAGCGGGGACAGGGAGCAATGAGCAGTTCTTC
-	TRBV6-5	15	TRBJ2-3	-	CASSYGRVSADTQYF	TGTGCCAGCAGTTATGGTAGAGTGAGTGCAGATACGCAGTATTTT
-	TRBV20-1	17	TRBJ2-3	TRBD2	CSARDRGAGGISDTQYF	TGCAGTGCTAGAGATCGGGGTGCGGGGGGGATTTCAGATACGCAGTATTTT
few	TRBV20-1	13	TRBJ2-5	TRBD2	CTHLAGLQETQYF	TGCACCCATTTAGCGGGACTCCAAGAGACCCAGTACTTC
many	TRBV20-1	14	TRBJ2-1	-	CSASQATRNNEQFF	TGCAGTGCTAGCCAAGCCACCCGAAACAATGAGCAGTTCTTC
many	TRBV29-1	11	TRBJ1-1	TRBD1	CSAGDRGENFF	TGCAGCGCCGGGGACAGGGGTGAAAATTTCTTT